A selection of T cell receptor beta chains follows, all from one sample in a study of cytotoxic CD8 clonotypes in ibrutinib-treated CLL. Here immunoSEQ multiplex PCR was the method, and the copy in TCRdb shows in-frame clones only, minus some. The data hold roughly 170,000 clones, with 84% observed a single time. The sample here was PBMCs, taken after 24 months of ibrutinib treatment. Source of these receptors: a human donor with chronic lymphocytic leukemia. CDR3s include the opening cysteine and the closing phenylalanine or tryptophan. A D gene is named only where the DNA matches it firmly. The listing skips clone size in some rows; elsewhere it reads once, few, many or a size class.

J gene,clone size,V gene,D gene,CDR3 protein,CDR3 DNA
TRBJ2-1,few,TRBV6-1,.,CASSSNARTIQFF,TGTGCCAGCAGTTCCAATGCCCGGACCATACAGTTCTTC
TRBJ1-5,.,TRBV7-9,.,CASSASNQPQHF,TGTGCCAGCAGCGCAAGCAATCAGCCCCAGCATTTT
TRBJ2-3,.,TRBV14,.,CASSHGGNLVTQYF,TGTGCCAGCAGCCATGGAGGGAATCTGGTCACGCAGTATTTT
TRBJ2-3,.,TRBV7-3,TRBD2,CASSFLAGSTDTQYF,TGTGCCAGCAGCTTCCTAGCGGGTAGCACAGATACGCAGTATTTT
TRBJ2-1,once,TRBV19,.,CASSIGPRYSGENEQFF,TGTGCCAGTAGTATAGGCCCGCGATATAGCGGAGAGAATGAGCAGTTCTTC
TRBJ2-3,.,TRBV5-4,TRBD2,CASSQDPTSGSPDTQYF,TGTGCCAGCAGCCAAGACCCCACTAGCGGGAGTCCAGATACGCAGTATTTT
TRBJ2-1,.,TRBV5-1,TRBD2,CASRRGLASLNEQFF,TGCGCCAGCAGACGGGGACTAGCGAGTTTGAATGAGCAGTTCTTC
TRBJ1-3,once,TRBV5-1,.,CASSLADRRNTIYF,TGCGCCAGCAGCTTGGCTGACAGGAGAAACACCATATATTTT
TRBJ1-2,.,TRBV4-2,.,CASSQGTQANYGYTF,TGTGCCAGCAGCCAGGGGACCCAAGCTAACTATGGCTACACCTTC
TRBJ1-2,once,TRBV18,.,CASSPPVNGNYGYTF,TGTGCCAGCTCACCACCGGTTAACGGGAACTATGGCTACACCTTC
TRBJ1-6,.,TRBV12-5,.,CASGLVVGTPDNSPLHF,TGTGCTAGTGGTTTGGTCGTTGGGACTCCAGATAATTCACCCCTCCACTTT
TRBJ2-7,.,TRBV28,TRBD1,CASIGDSSYEQYF,TGTGCCAGCATTGGGGACAGCTCCTACGAGCAGTACTTC
TRBJ2-1,once,TRBV25-1,.,CASSAGGLPPNEQFF,TGTGCCAGCAGTGCAGGGGGACTACCACCGAATGAGCAGTTCTTC
TRBJ2-1,.,TRBV2,TRBD1,CASNRQGLSYNEQFF,TGTGCCAGCAACCGACAGGGTCTATCCTACAATGAGCAGTTCTTC
TRBJ1-5,.,TRBV7-8,TRBD1,CASSKEGATSNQPQHF,TGTGCCAGCAGTAAAGAGGGGGCGACCAGCAATCAGCCCCAGCATTTT
TRBJ2-4,.,TRBV5-6,TRBD1,CASRVQLTGAGNIQYF,TGTGCCAGCAGGGTACAACTGACAGGGGCTGGGAACATTCAGTACTTC
TRBJ1-3,.,TRBV30,.,CAWSVRRGGQKWNTIYF,TGTGCCTGGAGTGTCCGGAGGGGGGGACAAAAGTGGAACACCATATATTTT
TRBJ2-6,.,TRBV6-1,.,CASSDTGQLLSVANVLTF,TGTGCCAGCAGTGATACAGGGCAGCTCCTTTCTGTGGCCAACGTCCTGACTTTC
TRBJ2-7,.,TRBV6-5,.,CASRRLIGNEQYF,TGTGCCAGTAGGAGACTCATAGGGAACGAGCAGTACTTC
TRBJ2-5,.,TRBV5-1,TRBD2,CASSLLARPQETQYF,TGCGCCAGCAGCTTACTAGCGCGACCACAAGAGACCCAGTACTTC
TRBJ2-1,once,TRBV21-1,.,CASSSPGTGSRGSYNEQFF,TGTGCCAGCAGCTCCCCCGGGACGGGATCAAGGGGCTCCTACAATGAGCAGTTCTTC
TRBJ1-6,.,TRBV5-6,TRBD1,CASSRRQGYNSPLHF,TGTGCCAGCAGCCGACGACAGGGTTATAATTCACCCCTCCACTTT
TRBJ1-2,few,TRBV28,.,CASSSLRGYGYTF,TGTGCCAGCAGTTCCCTCCGGGGCTATGGCTACACCTTC
TRBJ2-2,.,TRBV5-1,.,CASSFRTGPTGELFF,TGCGCCAGCAGCTTTAGGACGGGACCTACCGGGGAGCTGTTTTTT
TRBJ2-1,.,TRBV5-5,TRBD2,CASSLEGTSGFYNEQFF,TGTGCCAGCAGCTTGGAGGGGACTAGCGGTTTTTACAATGAGCAGTTCTTC
TRBJ2-2,.,TRBV7-2,TRBD2,CASSLVWLAGIANTGELFF,TGTGCCAGCAGCTTAGTATGGCTAGCGGGGATCGCGAACACCGGGGAGCTGTTTTTT
TRBJ2-1,.,TRBV19,.,CASSARTVTYNEQFF,TGTGCCAGTAGTGCCCGGACAGTGACCTACAATGAGCAGTTCTTC
TRBJ1-3,.,TRBV18,.,CASSPGGTSKSGNTIYF,TGTGCCAGCTCACCGGGCGGGACATCAAAATCTGGAAACACCATATATTTT
TRBJ2-5,.,TRBV23-1,.,CASSQLVRSGTQYF,TGCGCCAGCAGTCAATTGGTCCGGTCCGGGACCCAGTACTTC
TRBJ2-6,few,TRBV19,TRBD2,CASSKFVGGRGANVLTF,TGTGCCAGTAGTAAATTCGTCGGGGGGAGAGGGGCCAACGTCCTGACTTTC
TRBJ1-5,.,TRBV9,.,CASSSAGNQPQHF,TGTGCCAGCAGCAGTGCAGGCAATCAGCCCCAGCATTTT
TRBJ2-7,.,TRBV2,.,CASKPDSYEQYF,TGTGCCAGCAAACCAGACTCCTACGAGCAGTACTTC
TRBJ1-1,few,TRBV7-2,TRBD1,CASSIGQGHTEAFF,TGTGCCAGCAGCATAGGACAGGGGCACACTGAAGCTTTCTTT
TRBJ1-1,.,TRBV9,TRBD1,CASSPRDSPNTEAFF,TGTGCCAGCAGCCCCCGGGACAGCCCGAACACTGAAGCTTTCTTT
TRBJ2-7,.,TRBV28,.,CASSLLPPGPDGAYEQYF,TGTGCCAGCAGTTTACTACCCCCAGGCCCAGACGGGGCCTACGAGCAGTACTTC
TRBJ1-5,once,TRBV18,.,CASSPGWSNQPQHF,TGTGCCAGCTCACCAGGGTGGAGCAATCAGCCCCAGCATTTT
TRBJ2-7,.,TRBV9,TRBD1,CASSVGDSSYEQYF,TGTGCCAGCAGCGTAGGGGACAGCTCCTACGAGCAGTACTTC
TRBJ2-7,.,TRBV6-5,.,CASGSSHEQYF,TGTGCCAGCGGGTCGAGTCACGAGCAGTACTTC
TRBJ2-7,.,TRBV6-5,.,CASSPKGIFYEQYF,TGTGCCAGCAGTCCAAAGGGGATATTCTACGAGCAGTACTTC
TRBJ2-7,.,TRBV5-1,TRBD1,CASSLVGTGVDEQYF,TGCGCCAGCAGCTTGGTTGGGACAGGGGTAGACGAGCAGTACTTC
TRBJ2-5,.,TRBV9,.,CASSPSPTQETQYF,TGTGCCAGCAGCCCAAGCCCTACGCAAGAGACCCAGTACTTC
TRBJ2-3,.,TRBV5-1,TRBD1,CASSMDRADTQYF,TGCGCCAGCAGCATGGACAGGGCGGATACGCAGTATTTT
TRBJ2-7,.,TRBV7-3,.,CASSLNGYEQYF,TGTGCCAGCAGCCTCAACGGCTACGAGCAGTACTTC
TRBJ2-1,.,TRBV27,.,CASSLGGNEQFF,TGTGCCAGCAGTTTAGGAGGCAATGAGCAGTTCTTC
TRBJ2-7,.,TRBV6-5,.,CASSLRDGYEQYF,TGTGCCAGCAGCCTCCGGGACGGCTACGAGCAGTACTTC
TRBJ2-1,.,TRBV5-1,.,CASSSFPDSYNEQFF,TGCGCCAGCAGCTCTTTTCCGGACAGTTACAATGAGCAGTTCTTC
TRBJ2-3,.,TRBV5-1,TRBD1,CASSYQGDQSDTQYF,TGCGCCAGCAGCTACCAGGGGGATCAATCGGATACGCAGTATTTT
TRBJ1-1,.,TRBV10-3,TRBD1,CAISGQGNTEAFF,TGTGCCATCAGTGGACAGGGGAACACTGAAGCTTTCTTT
TRBJ2-4,.,TRBV28,.,CASSFGSQNIQYF,TGTGCCAGCAGTTTCGGCAGCCAAAACATTCAGTACTTC
TRBJ2-7,.,TRBV5-4,TRBD2,CASSAGRLAGDEQYF,TGTGCCAGCAGCGCAGGACGGCTAGCGGGGGACGAGCAGTACTTC
TRBJ1-2,.,TRBV4-2,.,CASSQGRKGGDGYTF,TGTGCCAGCAGCCAAGGTCGTAAGGGGGGAGATGGCTACACCTTC
TRBJ1-3,once,TRBV4-2,.,CASSQNIRETGNTIYF,TGTGCCAGCAGCCAAAATATCAGGGAGACTGGAAACACCATATATTTT
TRBJ1-5,few,TRBV6-1,.,CASSDGLSGPGNQPQHF,TGTGCCAGCAGTGATGGTCTGTCAGGACCGGGTAATCAGCCCCAGCATTTT
TRBJ2-7,.,TRBV21-1,.,CARGGRKTYEQYF,TGTGCCCGGGGCGGGAGGAAGACCTACGAGCAGTACTTC
TRBJ2-2,.,TRBV19,.,CASRAGELFF,TGTGCCAGTAGGGCCGGGGAGCTGTTTTTT
TRBJ1-5,.,TRBV29-1,.,CSAKREDQPQHF,TGCAGCGCAAAGAGGGAAGATCAGCCCCAGCATTTT
TRBJ2-1,once,TRBV19,.,CASSIPGYNEQFF,TGTGCCAGTAGTATCCCTGGTTACAATGAGCAGTTCTTC
TRBJ1-2,few,TRBV5-1,.,CASSLDRVATF,TGCGCCAGCAGCTTGGACAGGGTAGCCACCTTC
TRBJ2-3,.,TRBV29-1,.,CSVVGGWDNTDTQYF,TGCAGCGTGGTCGGTGGGTGGGACAACACAGATACGCAGTATTTT
TRBJ2-7,.,TRBV5-1,TRBD2,CASRGGEYEQYF,TGCGCCAGCCGGGGGGGCGAGTACGAGCAGTACTTC